This T cell receptor beta chain originates from a study of regulatory T cells in long-lasting Graves disease. Study background: Antithyroid drug use was under 3 months in newly diagnosed Graves' patients.

Many counts were recorded for this clonotype. Its antigen is as yet unknown. Noted time point: newly diagnosed GD, antithyroid drugs for less than 3 months. PBMC RNA served as the TCR library source. Study findings and constraints: Persistent patients shared thousands of public clonotypes among themselves. Newly diagnosed patients shared fewer, at roughly 970.

Researchers made TCR beta libraries by using iRepertoire HTBI primers and running Arm-PCR on CDR3 regions. Authors' data handling: Across all samples, about 59 TRBV segments and around 14 TRBJ segments were identified. TCRdb processed the multiplex PCR reads anew with MiXCR; each CDR3 protein has one entry. These V and J calls rely on TCRdb rather than the paper's analysis. The sample lists roughly 400,000 distinct CDR3 sequences, over 15% occurring once. The data were also submitted as part of a second study, on T cells in Graves' hyperthyroidism and ophthalmopathy. As that study records: Separating ophthalmopathy from stable hyperthyroidism was achieved by a 13 V-J model.

The sequence came from a woman between 18 and 30 years old with Graves disease. Source: peripheral blood mononuclear cells (PBMCs), taken at new diagnosis, from a patient treated with antithyroid drugs.

The CDR3 spells CASSFGLRGRISVSNTEAFF. The CDR3 nucleotides are TGTGCCAGCAGTTTCGGACTCAGGGGACGCATATCAGTCTCCAACACTGAAGCTTTCTTT. This chain joins TRBV12-3 or TRBV12-4 and TRBJ1-1; D is perhaps TRBD1 (6 bases). The length of the CDR3 is 20 residues. The ends were cut back, 3 bases at V and 2 bases at J, with 28 bases in the middle.